These 20 T cell receptor beta chains share one sample of origin, sequenced in a study of beta chain features in type 1 diabetes (dated by TCRdb to the late 2010s). Library creation used the immunoSEQ multiplex PCR assay. The High Capacity cDNA Reverse Transcription Kit was used to reverse transcribe all of the isolated RNA, meaning that expressed TCRB transcripts were what got sequenced. This immuneACCESS table, as held by TCRdb, lists in-frame sequences with V and J called but not all clones. Of the missing ones, under half trace to an unresolved V gene in checked studies; the others have no known cause. Present in this sample are 60,000 to 75,000 clones, roughly 50% of which were seen just once. Roughly 0.7% of the sample is held by the ten biggest clonotypes. The antigens these receptors bind are not known. General findings and caveats noted by the study authors: In all four CD4+ subsets, TCRB CDR3 length was moderately but significantly shorter in type 1 diabetes patients.

The source material was central memory CD4+ T cells from blood. The receptors here all came from a man in his thirties or forties with type 1 diabetes.

The V call is TRBV30, the J call TRBJ1-1; D is perhaps TRBD1 (5 bases). Germline V CDR1 and CDR2: GTSNPN, SVGIG (reference sequence). Trimming pared 2 bases from V and 1 base from J, leaving 11 bases between. The length of the CDR3 is 14 residues. CDR3 sequence (DNA): TGTGCCTGGAGTTTCGCAGACAGGAACACTGAAGCTTTCTTT. Its protein product is CAWSFADRNTEAFF.

This clone was recorded a few times. This chain links TRBV4-1 with TRBJ2-1; 9 bases are a match to TRBD2. Per germline, CDR1 MGHRA and CDR2 YSYEKL. The CDR3 sequence is 17 residues long. Germline trimming cut 4 bases from V and 3 bases from J; bases unmatched to any gene: 10. The CDR3, as DNA: TGCGCCAGCAGCCTCGCCTTCCTAGCGGGGTACTACAATGAGCAGTTCTTC. Translated: CASSLAFLAGYYNEQFF.

Points on this clone: Different DNA sequences within this sample yield the same CDR3. The gene calls are TRBV18 and TRBJ1-2; a weak D match, TRBD1 (5 bases). This CDR3 region has 16 residues. Germline V CDR1 and CDR2: KGHSH, LQKENI. The V end lost 3 bases, the J end lost 6 bases, and 20 bases lay between the germline ends. This CDR3 reads CASSPGGFGGSDGYTF. The DNA for the CDR3 is TGTGCCAGCTCACCGGGGGGGTTCGGGGGATCGGATGGCTACACCTTC.

The V and J genes are TRBV9 and TRBJ2-5; TRBD2 might be the D (5 bases). The CDR3 spans 15 residues. V gave up 0 bases and J gave up 1 base, with 10 bases separating them. Germline CDR1 SGDLS, CDR2 YYNGEE. This CDR3 is CASSVEASIQETQYF. For the CDR3, the DNA is TGTGCCAGCAGCGTAGAGGCTAGCATCCAAGAGACCCAGTACTTC.

This chain links TRBV5-1 with TRBJ1-2; unclear D gene. The V end lost 6 bases, the J end lost 0 bases, and 9 bases lay between the germline ends. Germline V gene data show CDR1 as SGHRS and CDR2 as YFSETQ. This CDR3 has 13 amino acids. The CDR3 spells CASTSGSNYGYTF. As DNA, the CDR3 is TGCGCCAGCACCTCGGGATCTAACTATGGCTACACCTTC.

The CDR3 loop reads CASSSPGSRTNYGYTF. Here the CDR3 DNA reads TGCGCCAGCAGCTCGCCCGGAAGCAGGACAAACTATGGCTACACCTTC. The rearrangement uses TRBV5-1 and TRBJ1-2, with D possibly being TRBD1 (5 bases). Between the trimmed V and J ends, which lost 3 bases and 2 bases, there was a span of 17 bases. The V gene's germline CDR1 is SGHRS and CDR2 YFSETQ. The CDR3 totals 16 residues.

The J gene is TRBJ2-5, the V gene TRBV10-3; 11 bases match TRBD1. CDR3 size: 15 residues. The J segment lost 4 bases and the V segment lost 5 bases, leaving 6 bases of the junction unmatched. Looked up from germline, CDR1 is ENHRY and CDR2 is SYGVKD. The CDR3 region has the DNA TGTGCCATCAGTAGGGACAGGGGGTTAGCAGAGACCCAGTACTTC. It translates to CAISRDRGLAETQYF.

The V call is TRBV29-1, the J call TRBJ1-1; 11 nucleotides agree with TRBD1. CDR3 length: 14 amino acids. V lost 6 bases, J lost 4 bases, and 7 bases stayed unmatched. The V gene's germline CDR1 is SQVTM and CDR2 ANQGSEA. CDR3 DNA: TGCAGCGTGGGACAGGGGGGATCTAGCACTGAAGCTTTCTTT. It encodes CSVGQGGSSTEAFF.

V gene TRBV7-9 combines with J gene TRBJ1-4; D is undetermined. The CDR3 sequence is 14 residues long. From germline, CDR1 is SEHNR and CDR2 FQNEAQ (reference sequence). V lost 1 base, J lost 8 bases, and 11 bases lay in between. CDR3 protein: CASSLGSLSEKLFF. The CDR3 coding sequence is TGTGCCAGCAGCTTAGGGAGTCTAAGCGAAAAACTGTTTTTT.

This clone has more than one count but fewer than ten. The V gene is TRBV18, the J gene TRBJ2-6; possible D gene TRBD2, 5 bases. The length of the CDR3 is 16 residues. The germline gives CDR1 KGHSH, CDR2 LQKENI. With 6 bases removed from V and 6 bases from J, the gap between germline ends came to 18 bases. The CDR3 region is CASSGGGTQAANVLTF. The CDR3 DNA reads TGTGCCAGCTCCGGAGGAGGAACACAAGCGGCCAACGTCCTGACTTTC. Drawing the rest from reference TRBV18 and TRBJ2-6, the complete variable domain is NAGVMQNPRHLVRRRGQEARLRCSPMKGHSHVYWYRQLPEEGLKFMVYLQKENIIDESGMPKERFSAEFPKEGPSILRIQQVVRGDSAAYFCASSGGGTQAANVLTFGAGSRLTVL.

The chain joins TRBV19 to TRBJ2-2; 11 bases map to TRBD1. With V trimmed by 6 bases and J by 6 bases, 3 bases remained unmatched. CDR3 size: 14 residues. In germline, CDR1 is LNHDA, CDR2 SQIVND (reference sequence). CDR3 residues: CASRGQGASGELFF. CDR3 nucleotides: TGTGCCAGTAGAGGACAGGGGGCCTCCGGGGAGCTGTTTTTT.

The genes are TRBV5-1 and TRBJ2-5; TRBD2 aligns across 10 bases. The trim removed 4 bases at V and 2 bases at J, leaving 11 bases unmatched. The CDR3 is made up of 17 amino acids. Germline assignment: CDR1 SGHRS and CDR2 YFSETQ. This CDR3 reads CASSRGLASTVQETQYF. The CDR3 DNA reads TGCGCCAGCAGCCGGGGACTAGCGTCCACCGTTCAAGAGACCCAGTACTTC.

The chain is built from TRBV19 and TRBJ2-3; 16 nucleotides align to TRBD2. Per germline, CDR1 LNHDA and CDR2 SQIVND (reference sequence). The CDR3 covers 20 residues. V trimming: 6 bases; J trimming: 4 bases; junction bases outside the gene matches: 16. CDR3 protein: CASRPDRGLAGGARADTQYF. In DNA form, the CDR3 reads TGTGCCAGTAGACCCGACAGGGGACTAGCGGGAGGGGCCCGTGCAGATACGCAGTATTTT.

This clone was found once. The V gene is TRBV5-8, the J gene TRBJ2-3; tentatively, D is TRBD2 (5 bases). The CDR3 extends over 16 amino acids. The germline V and J ends were trimmed by 1 base and 2 bases, with 14 bases remaining between them. Germline V lookup: CDR1 SGHTS, CDR2 YDEGEE. CDR3 DNA sequence: TGTGCCAGCAGCTTGAATGCGGGTCCGAACACAGATACGCAGTATTTT. Translating gives CASSLNAGPNTDTQYF.

This clone occurred a few times. This chain uses TRBV5-8 with TRBJ2-1, with 15 nucleotides matching TRBD2. With 4 bases clipped from V and 4 bases from J, the junction kept 9 bases outside the gene matches. Germline CDR1 is SGHTS and CDR2 is YDEGEE. The CDR3 is made up of 18 amino acids. CDR3 protein: CASSIGTSGGLSYNEQFF. The CDR3 coding sequence is TGTGCCAGCAGCATAGGGACTAGCGGGGGGCTATCTTACAATGAGCAGTTCTTC.

This clone is a singleton in its sample. The J gene is TRBJ2-2, the V gene TRBV10-3; D is perhaps TRBD1 (6 bases). Germline V CDR1 and CDR2: ENHRY, SYGVKD. The CDR3 contains 15 residues. Deletions cut 5 bases from V and 6 bases from J, with 16 bases between. The CDR3 coding sequence is TGTGCCATCAGTCTCGGTAGCACAGGGTCCGGGGAGCTGTTTTTT. Amino acids: CAISLGSTGSGELFF.

This chain links TRBV4-2 with TRBJ2-1; perhaps TRBD2 as D (5 bases). V shed 4 bases and J shed 4 bases, with 14 bases lying between them. The germline gives CDR1 LGHNA, CDR2 YNFKEQ. This CDR3 region has 15 residues. The CDR3 reads CASSPGVRGYNEQFF. CDR3 in DNA: TGTGCCAGCAGCCCCGGGGTAAGAGGATACAATGAGCAGTTCTTC.

This chain links TRBV7-9 with TRBJ1-5, with D perhaps matching TRBD1 (5 bases). The CDR3 loop spans 12 amino acids. Trimming left V 5 bases short and J 15 bases short, with 17 bases between. Germline V gene data show CDR1 as SEHNR and CDR2 as FQNEAQ (reference sequence). CDR3 sequence (DNA): TGTGCCAGCAGCCCGACCCCAGGGATGCTGCATTTT. As protein: CASSPTPGMLHF.

This clone showed up just a few times. CDR3 DNA sequence: TGTGCCAGCAGCCCGGACAGGGGTGAGGCAGATACGCAGTATTTT. Translating it yields CASSPDRGEADTQYF. The V call is TRBV13, the J call TRBJ2-3; 9 bases line up with TRBD1. J lost 4 bases, V lost 5 bases, and 7 bases had no gene match. Germline CDR1 and CDR2: PRHDT and FYEKMQ (reference sequence). This CDR3 region has 15 residues.

V and J are TRBV6-1 and TRBJ2-1, with 8 bases lining up with TRBD2. V gave up 5 bases and J gave up 8 bases; unmatched junction bases: 11. Germline CDR1 is MNHNS and CDR2 is SASEGT. The CDR3 spans 15 residues. The CDR3 coding sequence is TGTGCCAGCAGTCCAATGGGGACTAGTTTCGATGAGCAGTTCTTC. Protein: CASSPMGTSFDEQFF.